The sequence of this T cell receptor (beta chain) was determined in a study of cytomegalovirus exposure and HLA in healthy donors. The CDR3 is 13 residues long. V was clipped by 0 bases and J by 9 bases, with 7 bases between them. Germline CDR1 and CDR2: SGHRS and YFSETQ. Primers: 60 Vbeta forward and 13 Jbeta reverse. The table came from immunoSEQ multiplex PCR; TCRdb's copy has only in-frame clones and leaves some out. This sample has approximately 150,000 clones, with roughly 75% found just once. A word on this clone: The antigen remains undetermined.

Overall study findings and caveats: Overall, around 160 TCR beta chains were annotated as cytomegalovirus-associated. Using the classifier, cytomegalovirus status was reportedly diagnosed with high specificity and sensitivity. It was reported in a later analysis that an Asian-associated ancestry cluster showed fewer N-insertions than the approximately 700-donor mean.

Source material: PBMCs. The chain has TRBV5-1 and TRBJ1-6; D gene uncertain. The receptor was isolated from a male donor in good health and CMV-seronegative. CDR3 DNA: TGCGCCAGCAGCTTGGCGGCGGGTTCACCCCTCCACTTT. Amino acid sequence: CASSLAAGSPLHF.